This T cell receptor beta chain derives from a study of T-cell reconstitution after alpha-beta-depleted transplantation in children. V lost 6 bases and J lost 13; bases outside the gene matches: 8. Germline values: CDR1 MNHNS, CDR2 SASEGT. This CDR3 is 11 amino acids long. Researchers prepared the TCRbeta library using unique molecular identifiers, the study reports. Using its own MiXCR run on the PCR reads, TCRdb lists one record per CDR3 protein. The sample records hundreds of thousands of distinct CDR3 sequences, around 17% being singletons. This clonotype was detected only a few times. This TCR was sampled from a male patient under 18 who had a stem cell transplant for acute lymphoblastic leukemia, so the T cells may come from the graft donor. V and J are TRBV6-1 and TRBJ2-5, with 7 bases fitting TRBD2. Sequences were derived from PBMCs, mostly from graft donor cells, sampled 360 days after TCRalphabeta/CD19-depleted stem cell transplant. CDR3 sequence (DNA): TGTGCCAGCAGCCGGGAGGCGGGTGGGTACTTC. This gives the protein CASSREAGGYF.